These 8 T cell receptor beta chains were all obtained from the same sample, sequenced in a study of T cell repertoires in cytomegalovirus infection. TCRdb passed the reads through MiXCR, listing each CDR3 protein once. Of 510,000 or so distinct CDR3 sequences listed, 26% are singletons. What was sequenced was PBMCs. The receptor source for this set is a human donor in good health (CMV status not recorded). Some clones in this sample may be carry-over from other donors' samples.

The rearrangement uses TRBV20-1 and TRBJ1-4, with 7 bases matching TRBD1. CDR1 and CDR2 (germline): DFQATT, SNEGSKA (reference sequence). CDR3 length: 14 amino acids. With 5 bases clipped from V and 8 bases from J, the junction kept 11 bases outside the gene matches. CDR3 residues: CSARPQDRAEKLFF. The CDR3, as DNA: TGCAGTGCTCGCCCCCAAGACAGGGCCGAAAAACTGTTTTTT.

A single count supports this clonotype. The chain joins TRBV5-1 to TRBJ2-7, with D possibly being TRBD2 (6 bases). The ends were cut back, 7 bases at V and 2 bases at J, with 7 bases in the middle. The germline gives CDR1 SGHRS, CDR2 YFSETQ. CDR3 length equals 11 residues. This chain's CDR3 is CASAGTYEQYF. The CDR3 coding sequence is TGCGCCAGCGCGGGAACCTACGAGCAGTACTTC.

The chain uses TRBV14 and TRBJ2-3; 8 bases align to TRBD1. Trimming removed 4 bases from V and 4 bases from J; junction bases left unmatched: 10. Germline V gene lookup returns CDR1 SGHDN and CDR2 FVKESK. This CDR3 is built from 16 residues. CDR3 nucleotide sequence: TGTGCCAGCAGCCGCCTTCTATGGACAGGGTCAGATACGCAGTATTTT. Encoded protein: CASSRLLWTGSDTQYF.

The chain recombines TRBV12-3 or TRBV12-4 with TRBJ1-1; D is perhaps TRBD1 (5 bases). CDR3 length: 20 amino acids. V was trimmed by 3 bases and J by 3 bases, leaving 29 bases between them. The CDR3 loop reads CASSFVLGRRVGDSDTEAFF. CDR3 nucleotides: TGTGCCAGCAGTTTTGTACTCGGTCGGAGGGTTGGTGACAGTGACACTGAAGCTTTCTTT.

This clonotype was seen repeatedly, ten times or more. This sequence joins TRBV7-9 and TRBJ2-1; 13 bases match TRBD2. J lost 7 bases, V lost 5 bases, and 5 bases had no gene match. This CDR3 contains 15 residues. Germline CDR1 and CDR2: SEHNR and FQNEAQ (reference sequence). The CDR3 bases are TGTGCCAGCAGCACGTGGACTAGCGGGAGTAATGAGCAGTTCTTC. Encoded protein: CASSTWTSGSNEQFF. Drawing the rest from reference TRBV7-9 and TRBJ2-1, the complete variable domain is DTGVSQNPRHKITKRGQNVTFRCDPISEHNRLYWYRQTLGQGPEFLTYFQNEAQLEKSRLLSDRFSAERPKGSFSTLEIQRTEQGDSAMYLCASSTWTSGSNEQFFGPGTRLTVL.

DNA for the CDR3: TGTGCCAGCTCAGTACAACAGCTTTCCTCTGGAAACACCATATATTTT. Encoded protein: CASSVQQLSSGNTIYF. V usage is TRBV18 and J usage is TRBJ1-3; no reliable D call. Trimming left V 5 bases short and J 0 bases short, with 14 bases between. Germline V gene data show CDR1 as KGHSH and CDR2 as LQKENI. The CDR3 loop spans 16 amino acids.

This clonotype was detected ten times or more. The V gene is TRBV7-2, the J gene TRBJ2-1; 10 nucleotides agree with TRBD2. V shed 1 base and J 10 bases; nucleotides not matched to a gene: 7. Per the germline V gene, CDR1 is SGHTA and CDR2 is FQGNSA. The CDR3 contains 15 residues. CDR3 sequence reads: CASSLELAGKGEQFF. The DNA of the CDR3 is TGTGCCAGCAGCTTAGAACTAGCGGGAAAAGGGGAGCAGTTCTTC.

CDR3 in DNA: TGTGCCAGCAGTTTACAGGGTTCGAGGTCCTACGAGCAGTACTTC. Translation gives CASSLQGSRSYEQYF. The chain couples TRBV28 to TRBJ2-7, with a possible D match to TRBD1 (5 bases). The CDR3 loop spans 15 amino acids. The germline V gene has CDR1 MDHEN and CDR2 SYDVKM. Trimming shortened V by 2 bases and J by 1 base, and 12 bases separated the two germline ends.